The following is a TCR beta chain sequence with its context. The CDR3 sequence is 15 residues long. From germline, CDR1 is KGHDR and CDR2 SFDVKD. Trimming took off 4 bases at V and 5 bases at J, with 11 bases between the two ends. The table came from immunoSEQ multiplex PCR; TCRdb's copy has only in-frame clones and leaves some out. In the table there are 250,000 to 300,000 clones, 70% to 90% of which are singletons. The data derive from a study of blood T cell repertoires in COVID-19. The sample consisted of peripheral blood. The chain combines TRBV24-1 with TRBJ1-6, with D perhaps TRBD1 (6 bases). The sequence derives from a man between 60 and 70 years old who had recovered from COVID-19. The CDR3 DNA follows: TGTGCCACCAGTGAGCGGACAGCCAATAATTCACCCCTCCACTTT. As protein: CATSERTANNSPLHF.